A selection of T cell receptor beta chains follows, all from one sample in a study of blood T cell repertoires in COVID-19. Produced via immunoSEQ multiplex PCR; TCRdb's table is partial and in-frame only. The sample includes some 150,000 clones, about 85% of them seen just once. The sample was peripheral blood. Receptors were obtained from a man aged 35 to 55 with acute or convalescent COVID-19. Both conserved end residues are part of each CDR3. A D gene is named only where the DNA matches it firmly. A clone size is listed for some rows: how often the clone was seen (once, few, many), or a class if it is expanded.

D gene: NA
J gene: TRBJ1-5
clone size: NA
V gene: TRBV6-5
CDR3 protein: CASSYSTNQPQHF
CDR3 DNA: TGTGCCAGCAGTTACTCCACAAATCAGCCCCAGCATTTT

D gene: NA
J gene: TRBJ1-5
clone size: once
V gene: TRBV28
CDR3 protein: CASSLWQGAQPQHF
CDR3 DNA: TGTGCCAGCAGTTTATGGCAGGGTGCGCAGCCCCAGCATTTT

D gene: TRBD1
J gene: TRBJ1-2
clone size: NA
V gene: TRBV6-6
CDR3 protein: CASVTGIGGNYGYTF
CDR3 DNA: TGTGCCAGCGTGACAGGGATAGGAGGAAACTATGGCTACACCTTC

D gene: NA
J gene: TRBJ2-7
clone size: NA
V gene: TRBV28
CDR3 protein: CASSLQGDEQYF
CDR3 DNA: TGTGCCAGCAGTTTACAGGGTGACGAGCAGTACTTC

D gene: NA
J gene: TRBJ2-3
clone size: NA
V gene: TRBV10-3
CDR3 protein: CAISGGTDTQYF
CDR3 DNA: TGTGCCATCAGCGGGGGCACAGATACGCAGTATTTT

D gene: NA
J gene: TRBJ1-3
clone size: NA
V gene: TRBV28
CDR3 protein: CASSRPAGPKRNTIYF
CDR3 DNA: TGTGCCAGCAGTCGACCAGCAGGGCCTAAAAGAAACACCATATATTTT

D gene: TRBD1
J gene: TRBJ1-6
clone size: NA
V gene: TRBV2
CDR3 protein: CASSRTGPWDNSPLHF
CDR3 DNA: TGTGCCAGCAGTCGGACAGGGCCTTGGGATAATTCACCCCTCCACTTT

D gene: TRBD1
J gene: TRBJ1-1
clone size: NA
V gene: TRBV29-1
CDR3 protein: CSVDTRDRMTEAFF
CDR3 DNA: TGCAGCGTTGATACCCGGGACAGGATGACTGAAGCTTTCTTT

D gene: TRBD1
J gene: TRBJ1-2
clone size: NA
V gene: TRBV10-3
CDR3 protein: CASKDRGGYGYTF
CDR3 DNA: TGTGCCTCAAAGGACAGGGGTGGATATGGCTACACCTTC

D gene: NA
J gene: TRBJ1-5
clone size: once
V gene: TRBV4-1
CDR3 protein: CASSQGAGGTGQPQHF
CDR3 DNA: TGCGCCAGCAGCCAAGGGGCGGGGGGAACGGGGCAGCCCCAGCATTTT

D gene: NA
J gene: TRBJ1-2
clone size: NA
V gene: TRBV25-1
CDR3 protein: CASSECNYWRLPYGYTF
CDR3 DNA: TGTGCCAGCAGTGAATGCAACTACTGGAGGCTTCCGTATGGCTACACCTTC

D gene: NA
J gene: TRBJ2-7
clone size: NA
V gene: TRBV5-1
CDR3 protein: CASSLGQGIYEQYF
CDR3 DNA: TGCGCCAGCAGCTTGGGGCAGGGTATCTACGAGCAGTACTTC

D gene: TRBD1
J gene: TRBJ2-1
clone size: NA
V gene: TRBV4-1
CDR3 protein: CASSQGTGGYNEQFF
CDR3 DNA: TGCGCCAGCAGCCAAGGGACAGGGGGCTACAATGAGCAGTTCTTC

D gene: NA
J gene: TRBJ1-5
clone size: NA
V gene: TRBV6-5
CDR3 protein: CASSRGLSNQPQHF
CDR3 DNA: TGTGCCAGCAGCAGGGGTCTTAGCAATCAGCCCCAGCATTTT

D gene: TRBD1
J gene: TRBJ1-2
clone size: NA
V gene: TRBV7-2
CDR3 protein: CASSPWTGGGYTF
CDR3 DNA: TGTGCCAGCAGTCCTTGGACAGGGGGCGGCTACACCTTC

D gene: TRBD1
J gene: TRBJ2-7
clone size: NA
V gene: TRBV27
CDR3 protein: CASRPMNRDSSSYEQYF
CDR3 DNA: TGTGCCAGCAGACCTATGAACCGGGACAGTTCGTCCTACGAGCAGTACTTC

D gene: NA
J gene: TRBJ1-1
clone size: NA
V gene: TRBV7-2
CDR3 protein: CASSLVQINTEAFF
CDR3 DNA: TGTGCCAGCAGCTTAGTTCAGATAAACACTGAAGCTTTCTTT

D gene: TRBD2
J gene: TRBJ2-3
clone size: NA
V gene: TRBV12-3/TRBV12-4
CDR3 protein: CASSWTSGVTRHF
CDR3 DNA: TGTGCCAGCAGTTGGACTAGCGGGGTCACCCGGCATTTT